This entry lists 27 T cell receptor beta chains sequenced from one sample in a study of cytomegalovirus exposure and HLA in healthy donors. Vbeta (60) and Jbeta (13) primers were used in the PCR. The assay was immunoSEQ multiplex PCR, and TCRdb's table has in-frame clones only and misses some. In the table there are about 69,000 clones, about three quarters of which are singletons. Sequenced input: PBMCs. The source is a young man in good health and CMV-seronegative.

The chain employs TRBV11-2 and TRBJ2-7; the match to TRBD2 covers 9 bases. Per the germline V gene, CDR1 is SGHAT and CDR2 is FQNNGV. This CDR3 has 15 amino acids. V lost 1 base to trimming and J lost 6 bases; unmatched junction nucleotides: 7. CDR3 in DNA: TGTGCCAGCAGCTTAGGGCTAGCGGGGACCCGCGAGCAGTACTTC. Amino acids: CASSLGLAGTREQYF.

Only a few counts were recorded for this clone. Other nucleotide sequences from this sample produce the same CDR3. V and J are TRBV6-5 and TRBJ1-1, with 8 bases aligning to TRBD1. CDR3 length: 13 residues. Germline V gene sequence: CDR1 MNHEY, CDR2 SVGAGI. Trimming at V came to 5 bases and at J to 7 bases, leaving 6 bases not matched to a gene. The CDR3 sequence: CASSAGTGYEAFF. CDR3 DNA: TGTGCCAGCAGTGCTGGGACAGGCTATGAAGCTTTCTTT.

The chain couples TRBV19 to TRBJ2-5; TRBD2 matches at 7 bases. This CDR3 is 15 amino acids long. Germline lookup yields CDR1 LNHDA and CDR2 SQIVND (reference sequence). The J segment lost 0 bases and the V segment lost 0 bases, leaving 1 base of the junction unmatched. The CDR3 loop reads CASSIDAGDQETQYF. CDR3 coding DNA: TGTGCCAGTAGTATAGATGCGGGGGACCAAGAGACCCAGTACTTC. The full variable domain, completed using reference TRBV19 and TRBJ2-5, is DGGITQSPKYLFRKEGQNVTLSCEQNLNHDAMYWYRQDPGQGLRLIYYSQIVNDFQKGDIAEGYSVSREKKESFPLTVTSAQKNPTAFYLCASSIDAGDQETQYFGPGTRLLVL.

The chain employs TRBV4-3 and TRBJ2-1; 8 bases line up with TRBD2. This CDR3 comprises 15 residues. Per germline, CDR1 LGHNA and CDR2 YSLEER. Unmatched junction bases numbered 4, after V lost 0 bases and J lost 6 bases. The CDR3 DNA follows: TGCGCCAGCAGCCAAGAAGGACTAGCCGTCAATGAGCAGTTCTTC. It codes for CASSQEGLAVNEQFF.

V is TRBV30 and J is TRBJ2-3; 10 nucleotides match TRBD1. This CDR3 has 15 residues. In germline, CDR1 is GTSNPN, CDR2 SVGIG (reference sequence). CDR3 bases: TGTGCTTTGTACCGGGACAGGGGTGTGAAAGATACGCAGTATTTT. Its translation is CALYRDRGVKDTQYF. Full variable domain (missing parts from reference TRBV30 and TRBJ2-3): SQTIHQWPATLVQPVGSPLSLECTVEGTSNPNLYWYRQAAGRGLQLLFYSVGIGQISSEVPQNLSASRPQDRQFILSSKKLLLSDSGFYLCALYRDRGVKDTQYFGPGTRLTVL.

The V call is TRBV10-1, the J call TRBJ2-5; 9 bases fit TRBD2. The germline V gene has CDR1 WNHNN and CDR2 SYGVQD (reference sequence). V lost 0 bases and J lost 4; bases outside the gene matches: 6. The length of the CDR3 is 16 residues. CDR3 nucleotide sequence: TGCGCCAGCAGTGAGTCTGGTAGCGGGGGCTCAGAGACCCAGTACTTC. Its translation: CASSESGSGGSETQYF.

Concerning this clone itself: Other nucleotide sequences from this sample produce the same CDR3. The CDR3 nucleotides read TGTGCCAGCAGTCTAGCAGCGGGGGGTGAGACCCAGTACTTC. This translates into CASSLAAGGETQYF. The gene calls are TRBV7-6 and TRBJ2-5, with 9 positions matching TRBD2. This CDR3 spans 14 amino acids. With V trimmed by 6 bases and J by 5 bases, 7 bases remained unmatched. Germline CDR1 and CDR2: SGHVS and FNYEAQ.

This clone was counted only a few times. This chain uses TRBV6-4 with TRBJ1-6; D unresolved. CDR3 length: 15 amino acids. V shed 3 bases and J shed 5 bases, with 11 bases lying between them. Looked up from germline, CDR1 is MRHNA and CDR2 is SNTAGT. The CDR3 here is CASSEQLDNNSPLHF. The CDR3 region has the DNA TGTGCCAGCAGTGAACAGCTGGATAATAATTCACCCCTCCACTTT.

This clone was counted a single time. The chain carries TRBV27 and TRBJ2-5; maybe TRBD2 (6 bases). V was shortened by 6 bases and J by 1 base, with 12 bases between the two germline ends. Germline CDR1 is MNHEY and CDR2 is SMNVEV (reference sequence). The CDR3 totals 14 residues. CDR3 nucleotide sequence: TGTGCCAGCAGACCGGGACTGATCCAAGAGACCCAGTACTTC. It encodes CASRPGLIQETQYF.

The rearrangement links TRBV5-6 to TRBJ2-1; 16 nucleotides match TRBD2. CDR3 size: 17 residues. Germline assignment: CDR1 SGHDT and CDR2 YYEEEE. Trimming removed 3 bases from V and 6 bases from J; junction bases left unmatched: 6. This CDR3 reads CASSWGLAGGQGNEQFF. The DNA for the CDR3 is TGTGCCAGCAGCTGGGGACTAGCGGGGGGGCAGGGCAATGAGCAGTTCTTC.

The V call is TRBV6-6, the J call TRBJ2-5, with D unresolved. CDR3 length: 12 amino acids. The germline V gene has CDR1 MNHNY and CDR2 SVGAGI (reference sequence). Trimming cost V 2 bases and J 4 bases, with 5 bases left between them. CDR3 amino acids: CASSYIAETQYF. CDR3 sequence (DNA): TGTGCCAGCAGTTACATAGCAGAGACCCAGTACTTC.

This rearrangement joins TRBV19 to TRBJ1-1; D perhaps matches TRBD1 (5 bases). CDR3 length: 12 amino acids. V gave up 5 bases and J gave up 7 bases, with 11 bases separating them. The germline CDR1 and CDR2 sequences are LNHDA and SQIVND (reference sequence). The CDR3 bases are TGTGCCAGTAGTGTCCCAGGGCGTGAAGCTTTCTTT. Translated: CASSVPGREAFF. Together with reference TRBV19 and TRBJ1-1, the CDR3 gives the full variable domain: DGGITQSPKYLFRKEGQNVTLSCEQNLNHDAMYWYRQDPGQGLRLIYYSQIVNDFQKGDIAEGYSVSREKKESFPLTVTSAQKNPTAFYLCASSVPGREAFFGQGTRLTVV.

The gene calls are TRBV28 and TRBJ2-1; D possibly corresponds to TRBD2 (7 bases). Trimming stripped 7 bases from V and 10 bases from J, with 20 bases between. The CDR3 sequence is 14 residues long. Germline V gene data show CDR1 as MDHEN and CDR2 as SYDVKM. The CDR3 region has the DNA TGTGCCAGCACTCACAGGGAGGGTTTAGGCGAGCAGTTCTTC. This encodes CASTHREGLGEQFF. The variable domain in full, with the rest retrieved from reference TRBV28 and TRBJ2-1, is DVKVTQSSRYLVKRTGEKVFLECVQDMDHENMFWYRQDPGLGLRLIYFSYDVKMKEKGDIPEGYSVSREKKERFSLILESASTNQTSMYLCASTHREGLGEQFFGPGTRLTVL.

V usage is TRBV7-9 and J usage is TRBJ1-1, with D hard to call. CDR3 size: 11 residues. Germline V gene lookup returns CDR1 SEHNR and CDR2 FQNEAQ (reference sequence). V lost 5 bases, J lost 5 bases, and 6 bases lay in between. The CDR3 sequence is CASSPVTEAFF. The CDR3 nucleotides read TGTGCCAGCAGCCCGGTAACTGAAGCTTTCTTT.

This clone showed up just a few times. Here the CDR3 DNA reads TGTGCCAGCAGCTTGGCCCCGACTAGCACACAGGGCAGGGAGGCCGGGGAGCTGTTTTTT. It specifies CASSLAPTSTQGREAGELFF. The gene calls are TRBV7-6 and TRBJ2-2; perhaps TRBD2 as D (7 bases). V lost 3 bases and J lost 6, with 29 bases in between. The CDR3 length is 20 residues. Germline CDR1 reads SGHVS; CDR2 reads FNYEAQ.

For the CDR3, the DNA is TGTGCCAGCAGTGAAGCGCTGACAGGGAAAGATACGCAGTATTTT. Protein product: CASSEALTGKDTQYF. The gene calls are TRBV2 and TRBJ2-3, with 7 bases identical to TRBD1. From germline, CDR1 is SNHLY and CDR2 FYNNEI. The CDR3 has 15 residues. V dropped 0 bases and J dropped 5; count of bases not matched to a gene: 5.

V gene TRBV13 combines with J gene TRBJ1-2; D is unclear. Germline-derived CDR1 and CDR2 are PRHDT and FYEKMQ (reference sequence). Between the trimmed V and J ends, which lost 5 bases and 5 bases, there was a span of 24 bases. The CDR3 is made up of 17 amino acids. The DNA for the CDR3 is TGTGCCAGCAGCGAAAGGAGGACGGAGGGAGTGGGGTATGGCTACACCTTC. This sequence encodes CASSERRTEGVGYGYTF.

This clone occurred once. The chain has TRBV18 and TRBJ2-3; 10 bases line up with TRBD2. The CDR3 runs 16 residues. V lost 6 bases, J lost 4 bases, and 10 bases stayed unmatched. CDR1 KGHSH and CDR2 LQKENI come from the germline V gene. The DNA of the CDR3 is TGTGCCAGCTCGCCCGCCGCTAGCGGGGGCCCAGATACGCAGTATTTT. It translates to CASSPAASGGPDTQYF.

V and J are TRBV2 and TRBJ2-3, with a weak D call TRBD2 (6 bases). The CDR3 length is 13 residues. In germline, CDR1 is SNHLY, CDR2 FYNNEI. V was trimmed by 6 bases and J by 8 bases, leaving 15 bases between them. The CDR3 coding sequence is TGTGCCAGCAGCGCGGGACTTGGGGGTACGCAGTATTTT. It yields the protein CASSAGLGGTQYF.

V usage is TRBV12-2 and J usage is TRBJ2-7; the table's D call TRBD2 went unverified against the DNA. TRBV12-2 is a pseudogene. The CDR3 totals 24 residues. CDR3 sequence (DNA): TGTGCAAGTCGCTTACTGGAGGGGAAGTCGAGTGGGGGGGTAGCAAGGCGTAGGTCCTACGAGCAGTACGTC. This encodes CASRLLEGKSSGGVARRRSYEQYV.

The chain combines TRBV6-7 with TRBJ2-5, with 11 bases fitting TRBD2. Being an ORF, TRBV6-7 has a function that is uncertain. V gave up 11 bases and J gave up 1 base; unmatched junction bases: 9. This CDR3 contains 15 residues. In nucleotides, the CDR3 is TGTGCCGGGCGACCGGGACTAGCGGTCCAAGAGACCCAGTACTTC. It translates to CAGRPGLAVQETQYF.

V and J are TRBV7-2 and TRBJ1-6, with D maybe TRBD1 (6 bases). Between the trimmed V and J ends, which lost 2 bases and 5 bases, there was a span of 10 bases. CDR1 and CDR2 from the germline V gene are SGHTA and FQGNSA. This CDR3 region has 15 residues. The CDR3 reads CASSLWTANNSPLHF. The CDR3 coding sequence is TGTGCCAGCAGCTTATGGACAGCTAATAATTCACCCCTCCACTTT. The full variable domain, with the rest looked up from reference TRBV7-2 and TRBJ1-6, is GAGVSQSPSNKVTEKGKDVELRCDPISGHTALYWYRQSLGQGLEFLIYFQGNSAPDKSGLPSDRFSAERTGGSVSTLTIQRTQQEDSAVYLCASSLWTANNSPLHFGNGTRLTVT.

V gene TRBV7-9 combines with J gene TRBJ2-5; the match to TRBD2 covers 13 bases. Unmatched junction bases numbered 4, after V lost 3 bases and J lost 3 bases. The germline V gene has CDR1 SEHNR and CDR2 FQNEAQ (reference sequence). The CDR3 consists of 16 residues. Here the CDR3 reads CASSFPGLAGKETQYF. CDR3 in DNA: TGTGCCAGCAGCTTCCCGGGACTAGCGGGGAAAGAGACCCAGTACTTC. Full variable domain (missing parts from reference TRBV7-9 and TRBJ2-5): DTGVSQNPRHKITKRGQNVTFRCDPISEHNRLYWYRQTLGQGPEFLTYFQNEAQLEKSRLLSDRFSAERPKGSFSTLEIQRTEQGDSAMYLCASSFPGLAGKETQYFGPGTRLLVL.

The chain employs TRBV5-1 and TRBJ2-3, with 8 bases that match TRBD1. CDR3 size: 17 residues. The germline V gene has CDR1 SGHRS and CDR2 YFSETQ. J was trimmed by 9 bases and V by 0 bases; bases with no gene match: 15. In nucleotides, the CDR3 is TGCGCCAGCAGCTTGGCCGTTGACAGGGGAAATATCGGCACGCAGTATTTT. This encodes CASSLAVDRGNIGTQYF.

The chain is built from TRBV6-1 and TRBJ2-7; perhaps TRBD1 as D (6 bases). The CDR3 consists of 15 residues. CDR1 is MNHNS, CDR2 SASEGT, per germline. Trimming removed 7 bases at V and 2 bases at J, with 18 bases between. The DNA of the CDR3 is TGTGCCAGCATCCTTGGTGGTGACAGGACCTACGAGCAGTACGTC. This sequence encodes CASILGGDRTYEQYV.

The rearrangement joins TRBV7-9 to TRBJ2-5, with D unresolved. The CDR3 totals 15 residues. Trimming removed 4 bases at V and 5 bases at J, with 17 bases between. Germline CDR1 reads SEHNR; CDR2 reads FQNEAQ (reference sequence). The CDR3 spells CASSSGTDNPETQYF. The CDR3 DNA reads as TGTGCCAGCAGCTCGGGTACGGATAACCCGGAGACCCAGTACTTC.

V usage is TRBV28 and J usage is TRBJ2-7, with 9 bases aligning to TRBD2. The CDR3 consists of 15 residues. Germline CDR1 MDHEN, CDR2 SYDVKM. With V trimmed by 2 bases and J by 3 bases, 5 bases remained unmatched. CDR3 nucleotides: TGTGCCAGCAGTTTAAGGCTAGCGGGGTACTACGAGCAGTACGTC. This sequence encodes CASSLRLAGYYEQYV.